This T cell receptor beta chain is drawn from a study of memory CD8 T cells in hepatitis C reinfection (TCRdb year 2017). For the wider study: Two consecutive HCV infections were spontaneously resolved by three donors, whereas a primary infection was cleared by two donors who then became chronically infected after reinfection. An HCV reinfection was defined as a positive HCV RNA test that came after two negative tests taken at least 60 days apart. Participants who had resolved a prior HCV infection were followed every 3 months in the reinfection study. Roughly five reinfection cases with stored pre-reinfection samples were identified between about 2009 and 2013. Samples for the late or post reinfection time point were taken from 12 to 24 weeks after reinfection was detected. The study tracked the TCR beta repertoire of virus-specific CD8 T cells longitudinally across an HCV reinfection episode in four to six donors.

Overall study results and their limits: Because only five donors were included, definitive conclusions about public clonotypes linked to secondary clearance were beyond the reach of the study.

Inclusive of the bounding cysteine and phenylalanine, the CDR3 is 16 residues long. The DNA shown is the 48-base CDR3, in frame from base 1. Library preparation was by the immunoSEQ multiplex PCR assay. Genomic DNA was pulled from the sorted cells, and the automated high-throughput method of Adaptive Biotechnologies was used to sequence the TCR beta V, D and J regions. CDR3 regions were amplified with a two-step, bias-controlled multiplex PCR. Amplified TCR beta libraries were sequenced on an Illumina instrument. As for the authors' bioinformatics: Demultiplexed reads were processed to reduce amplification and sequencing bias, and the IMGT database was used to assign CDR3 sequences to gene families. ImmunoSEQ software version 2.0 was used to analyze repertoire data. Clonotype lists were filtered to remove out-of-frame sequences as well as sequences containing stop codons in the CDR3. Clonotypes below 0.01% frequency were excluded because they corresponded to less than one cell. Richness was calculated by dividing observed richness by input cell number, and evenness was calculated by dividing Shannon entropy by log observed richness. Repertoire diversity and the similarity between time points were measured using Simpson diversity and Morisita-Horn overlap indices. Clonotypes were grouped as dominant (>1%), sub-dominant (0.5-0.99%), low abundance (0.1-0.49%) or lowest abundance (<0.1%). The germline index was obtained by subtracting total nucleotide additions from total CDR3 length and then dividing the result by total CDR3 length. TCRdb stores this immuneACCESS table with in-frame sequences only. Part of the clones is absent; in the studies checked, under half of the shortfall reflects unresolved V genes, and no reason is known for the rest. V and J calls plus clone size are reproduced from that table; the DNA served to infer D and trimming. Counted in this sample were some 46,000 clones; 89% of them appeared once. Of the sample, around 0.78% falls within the top ten clones.

The time point label for this specimen denotes: late/post reinfection, 12 to 24 weeks after detection. Sorted cells were sequenced directly ex vivo, with no in vitro expansion before TCR sequencing. The donors, who were people who inject drugs, were enrolled in the Montreal Acute Hepatitis C Cohort Study (HEPCO) in Canada. Total naive CD8 T cells, sorted as viable CD3+ CD8+ CD45RO-, came from a couple of donors at all three reinfection time points as controls. Before sorting, cryopreserved peripheral blood mononuclear cells were thawed and used as the source for purifying CD8 T cells. CD8 T cells were enriched by negative selection with the MACS CD8+ T cell Isolation Kit. Cell sorting was done on a BD FACSAria II sorter with FACSDiva software, and data were analyzed with FlowJo. Of note for this clone: What this receptor recognizes is not known. Per-nucleotide qualities are absent, and no much larger clonotype sits a single base away.

This chain is built from TRBV21-1 and TRBJ2-2; TRBD1 reflects the table's D call only, with no check against the DNA. TRBV21-1 is deemed a pseudogene. This clonotype was sampled from a young man with hepatitis C virus infection. Sequenced input: naive CD8+ T cells sorted from blood. The meaning of the sample's cell subset or site label: total naive CD8+CD45RO- T cells. The bases are TGTGCCAGCAGCAGATGGAGACAGGTTATGACCGGGGAGCTGTTTTTT. Protein translation: CASSRWRQVMTGELFF.